The source of this T cell receptor beta chain is a study of T cells in Graves' hyperthyroidism and ophthalmopathy. Between the trimmed V and J ends, which lost 3 bases and 7 bases, there was a span of 6 bases. The CDR3 sequence is 11 residues long. Germline V gene sequence: CDR1 MDHEN, CDR2 SYDVKM. Diagnosis rested on symptoms, serum thyroxine and TRAb, thyroid ultrasound, and orbital computed tomography. Amplification yielded TCR beta CDR3 regions, with RNA transcripts as the source. First-round RT-PCR targeting the TCR CDR3 was performed with the HTBI primer set. TCRdb reanalysed the multiplex PCR reads using MiXCR and keeps one entry per CDR3 protein. The sample holds about half a million distinct CDR3 sequences, more than 20% seen once. This clonotype has a count of ten or more.

This TCR came from a man aged 18-30 years with Graves' hyperthyroidism. Sequenced input: blood. V gene TRBV28 combines with J gene TRBJ1-1; D unclear. CDR3 nucleotides: TGTGCCAGCAGTTTTTCCTATGAAGCTTTCTTT. Translated, it gives CASSFSYEAFF.